This T cell receptor beta chain was identified in a study of cytomegalovirus exposure and HLA in healthy donors. In this sample, this clone turned up a few times. Germline CDR1 SGHNT, CDR2 YYREEE (reference sequence). V was trimmed by 10 bases and J by 7 bases, leaving 12 bases between them. The length of the CDR3 is 11 residues. 60 Vbeta and 13 Jbeta primers were used in PCR. TCRdb's copy holds only in-frame clones and misses some; the assay was immunoSEQ multiplex PCR. The repertoire consists of about 96,000 clones, with 65% to 75% occurring once and the leading ten covering 2.5% to 3.5%. The clonotype was recovered from a female donor in good health and CMV-seropositive. The chain uses TRBV5-4 and TRBJ2-1, with D perhaps TRBD1 (5 bases). The sample taken for sequencing was PBMCs. The CDR3 bases are TGTGCCGACAGAGTTGGTAATGAGCAGTTCTTC. Encoded protein: CADRVGNEQFF. Together with reference TRBV5-4 and TRBJ2-1, the CDR3 gives the full variable domain: ETGVTQSPTHLIKTRGQQVTLRCSSQSGHNTVSWYQQALGQGPQFIFQYYREEENGRGNFPPRFSGLQFPNYSSELNVNALELDDSALYLCADRVGNEQFFGPGTRLTVL.